The 29 T cell receptor beta chains in this list originate from one sample, sequenced in a study of post-analysis software for immune sequencing data. Whole-study findings and limits: The five TRBV segments detected at higher frequency in patients than in controls included TRBV5-6, TRBV5-1 and TRBV20-1.

Included in the TCR beta cDNA libraries were unique molecular identifiers. TCRdb called the PCR reads again in MiXCR, with one record for every CDR3 protein. The table has 700,000 to 800,000 distinct CDR3 sequences, roughly 30% seen once. For these receptors, no antigen is known. Sequencing used blood. The receptor set was obtained from a girl aged 10-17 years with multiple sclerosis.

J is TRBJ2-7 and V is TRBV4-3, with unresolved D. The V gene lost 1 base and the J gene lost 1 base, with 11 bases spanning the gap. Germline V lookup: CDR1 LGHNA, CDR2 YSLEER. CDR3 length: 15 residues. CDR3 in DNA: TGCGCCAGCAGCCAAGGGTTAAAGGTATCCTACGAGCAGTACTTC. Its protein is CASSQGLKVSYEQYF.

The rearrangement uses TRBV4-1 and TRBJ1-2, with a tentative D call TRBD1 (5 bases). The CDR3 is 18 residues long. In germline, CDR1 is MGHRA, CDR2 YSYEKL. V was trimmed by 0 bases and J by 6 bases, leaving 23 bases between them. CDR3 in amino acids: CASSQDQSAGTWLNGYTF. Here the CDR3 DNA reads TGCGCCAGCAGCCAAGATCAGTCGGCCGGGACCTGGCTCAATGGCTACACCTTC.

The chain couples TRBV5-1 to TRBJ2-7, with 7 bases that match TRBD2. CDR1 is SGHRS, CDR2 YFSETQ, per germline. The CDR3 runs 16 residues. V was pared by 1 base and J by 5 bases, with 12 bases of the junction left unmatched. In DNA form, the CDR3 reads TGCGCCAGCAGCTTGTTTCCTCGGGGGACTACCCACGAGCAGTACTTC. Translated: CASSLFPRGTTHEQYF.

This clonotype has a handful of counts. This chain connects TRBV5-6 to TRBJ2-7; 7 bases agree with TRBD1. CDR3 length: 15 amino acids. The junction had 9 bases not matched to a gene; V was cut back by 3 bases and J by 3 bases. Germline CDR1 SGHDT, CDR2 YYEEEE. The CDR3 sequence is CASSSPGDRDYEQYF. DNA of the CDR3: TGTGCCAGCAGCTCCCCTGGGGACAGAGACTACGAGCAGTACTTC. Combining the CDR3 with reference TRBV5-6 and TRBJ2-7 gives the whole variable domain DAGVTQSPTHLIKTRGQQVTLRCSPKSGHDTVSWYQQALGQGPQFIFQYYEEEERQRGNFPDRFSGHQFPNYSSELNVNALLLGDSALYLCASSSPGDRDYEQYFGPGTRLTVT.

This clonotype has just a few counts. For the CDR3, the DNA is TGCGCCAGCAGCTCCCGACAGGACAATGAGCAGTTCTTC. Protein sequence: CASSSRQDNEQFF. The J gene is TRBJ2-1, the V gene TRBV5-1, with D perhaps TRBD1 (6 bases). Germline assignment: CDR1 SGHRS and CDR2 YFSETQ. Trimming pared 3 bases from V and 5 bases from J, leaving 9 bases between. This CDR3 region has 13 residues.

The CDR3 nucleotides are TGTGCCAGCAGCTCCCAACCAGGGGGGGCCTACGAGCAGTACTTC. Translation: CASSSQPGGAYEQYF. This chain connects TRBV7-2 to TRBJ2-7; D may be TRBD1 or TRBD2 (7 bases each). This CDR3 is built from 15 residues. Per the germline V gene, CDR1 is SGHTA and CDR2 is FQGNSA. Trimming pared 4 bases from V and 2 bases from J, leaving 15 bases between.

This clonotype showed up just a few times. The chain uses TRBV29-1 and TRBJ1-2, with 9 positions matching TRBD1. This CDR3 region has 13 residues. Per germline, CDR1 SQVTM and CDR2 ANQGSEA. Trimming at V came to 7 bases and at J to 4 bases, leaving 7 bases not matched to a gene. CDR3 coding DNA: TGCAGCGCCAAGACAGGGGGTAGCTATGGCTACACCTTC. The encoded protein is CSAKTGGSYGYTF.

This clonotype was observed a single time. The J gene is TRBJ2-5, the V gene TRBV7-2; D not certain. The germline V gene encodes CDR1 SGHTA and CDR2 FQGNSA. The CDR3 sequence is 15 residues long. Trimming took off 5 bases at V and 1 base at J, with 14 bases between the two ends. CDR3 in DNA: TGTGCCAGCAGCCGACGATTGGAGACCCAAGAGACCCAGTACTTC. It encodes CASSRRLETQETQYF.

The sample holds a few counts of this clonotype. V usage is TRBV20-1 and J usage is TRBJ2-5; D assignment may be TRBD1 or TRBD2 (6 bases each). Germline loops: CDR1 DFQATT, CDR2 SNEGSKA (reference sequence). The CDR3 sequence is 15 residues long. Here the CDR3 reads CSGRTSWGPQETQYF. DNA for the CDR3: TGCAGCGGAAGAACTAGCTGGGGGCCCCAAGAGACCCAGTACTTC.

This chain joins TRBV20-1 and TRBJ2-3; 16 bases are shared with TRBD2. Germline CDR1 and CDR2: DFQATT and SNEGSKA (reference sequence). V was clipped by 8 bases and J by 4 bases; unmatched bases: 3. This CDR3 is built from 14 residues. Here the CDR3 reads CSFGTSGGADTQYF. CDR3 sequence (DNA): TGCAGTTTCGGGACTAGCGGGGGGGCAGATACGCAGTATTTT.

This clonotype turned up a few times. The chain has TRBV20-1 and TRBJ2-1, with TRBD2 identical over 9 bases. The V gene end was trimmed by 0 bases and the J gene end by 3 bases; junction bases not matched to a gene: 3. Germline CDR1 is DFQATT and CDR2 is SNEGSKA (reference sequence). This CDR3 spans 15 amino acids. The CDR3: CSARELAGNYNEQFF. The CDR3 coding sequence is TGCAGTGCTAGAGAGCTAGCGGGGAACTACAATGAGCAGTTCTTC.

For this clonotype: This may arise from a read error, as a much more abundant clone is one base away. This chain connects TRBV5-1 to TRBJ2-5; D is uncertain. The V end was cut by 4 bases, the J end by 11 bases, with 21 bases between. The germline V gene encodes CDR1 SGHRS and CDR2 YFSETQ. The CDR3 is 14 amino acids. The CDR3 sequence is CASSRQDADNEQYF. In DNA form, the CDR3 reads TGCGCCAGCAGCCGTCAGGACGCTGACAATGAGCAGTACTTC.

The gene calls are TRBV4-3 and TRBJ2-3; TRBD1 matches at 9 bases. The germline CDR1 and CDR2 sequences are LGHNA and YSLEER. Germline trimming cut 0 bases from V and 3 bases from J; bases unmatched to any gene: 4. This CDR3 is 16 amino acids long. Here the CDR3 reads CASSQESDRGTDTQYF. CDR3 DNA: TGCGCCAGCAGCCAAGAGTCCGACAGGGGGACAGATACGCAGTATTTT.

The chain carries TRBV6-6 and TRBJ2-5, with TRBD1 identical over 11 bases. V gave up 6 bases and J gave up 5 bases; unmatched junction bases: 11. The V gene's germline CDR1 is MNHNY and CDR2 SVGAGI (reference sequence). There are 16 residues in the CDR3. The CDR3 coding sequence is TGTGCCAGCAGAAAAAGGGGCGGGACAGGGGGGGAGACCCAGTACTTC. Its protein product is CASRKRGGTGGETQYF.

V gene TRBV6-2 or TRBV6-3 combines with J gene TRBJ2-1; D may correspond to TRBD1 or TRBD2 (6 bases each). In germline, CDR1 is MNHEY, CDR2 SVGEGT. The length of the CDR3 is 14 residues. The germline V and J ends were trimmed by 6 bases and 13 bases, with 22 bases remaining between them. The CDR3 loop is CASRKIGGTETQFF. CDR3 in DNA: TGTGCCAGCAGGAAGATCGGGGGCACGGAGACCCAGTTCTTC.

The rearrangement links TRBV7-2 to TRBJ2-3; no definite D call. The germline V and J ends were trimmed by 8 bases and 5 bases, with 14 bases remaining between them. The CDR3 runs 13 residues. Germline-derived CDR1 and CDR2 are SGHTA and FQGNSA. The CDR3 nucleotides read TGTGCCAGCGCTCAGTGGCTGGGAGATACGCAGTATTTT. This codes for CASAQWLGDTQYF. The entire variable domain, with the rest obtained from reference TRBV7-2 and TRBJ2-3, is as follows: GAGVSQSPSNKVTEKGKDVELRCDPISGHTALYWYRQSLGQGLEFLIYFQGNSAPDKSGLPSDRFSAERTGGSVSTLTIQRTQQEDSAVYLCASAQWLGDTQYFGPGTRLTVL.

This clonotype was seen a few times. The chain uses TRBV27 and TRBJ2-1, with TRBD1 matching over 7 bases. CDR1 and CDR2 (germline): MNHEY, SMNVEV (reference sequence). Trimming at V came to 2 bases and at J to 7 bases, leaving 5 bases not matched to a gene. CDR3 length: 14 residues. CDR3 sequence reads: CASSLVPRGNEQFF. CDR3 coding DNA: TGTGCCAGCAGTTTAGTACCCAGGGGGAATGAGCAGTTCTTC.

Notes on this clonotype: Compared with germline, one end of the junction differs, possibly owing to a read error. V is TRBV5-1 and J is TRBJ2-1; TRBD1 is a possible D gene (6 bases). CDR3 length: 16 residues. CDR1 is SGHRS, CDR2 YFSETQ, per germline. CDR3: CASSLGAGVKDNAQFF. The CDR3 DNA sequence: TGCGCCAGCAGCTTGGGGGCAGGGGTTAAGGACAATGCGCAGTTCTTC.

This clonotype was picked up a small number of times. The rearrangement uses TRBV3-1 and TRBJ2-3; D is possibly TRBD2 (6 bases). The CDR3 loop spans 16 amino acids. Germline CDR1 reads LGHDT; CDR2 reads YNNKEL (reference sequence). Trimming removed 4 bases at V and 4 bases at J, with 18 bases between. The CDR3 region has the DNA TGTGCCAGCAGCCCGCGTCAGGGAGGAGGGCCAGATACGCAGTATTTT. Its protein is CASSPRQGGGPDTQYF.

The chain carries TRBV13 and TRBJ1-4; D is undetermined. With 0 bases removed from V and 5 bases from J, the gap between germline ends came to 7 bases. The CDR3 sequence is 14 residues long. The germline gives CDR1 PRHDT, CDR2 FYEKMQ (reference sequence). CDR3 loop: CASSLGQNNEKLFF. The CDR3 coding sequence is TGTGCCAGCAGCTTAGGGCAGAACAATGAAAAACTGTTTTTT.

The sample holds many counts of this clonotype. The CDR3 here is CSVQGTLTGGTDTQYF. Written as DNA, the CDR3 is TGCAGCGTTCAAGGGACCCTAACAGGAGGCACAGATACGCAGTATTTT. The chain recombines TRBV29-1 with TRBJ2-3, with D possibly being TRBD1 or TRBD2 (5 bases each). Per germline, CDR1 SQVTM and CDR2 ANQGSEA. Trimming removed 5 bases at V and 1 base at J, with 19 bases between. The CDR3 runs 16 residues.

This rearrangement joins TRBV28 to TRBJ1-4; 11 bases agree with TRBD1. The germline CDR1 and CDR2 sequences are MDHEN and SYDVKM. V was pared by 5 bases and J by 5 bases, with 7 bases of the junction left unmatched. The CDR3 consists of 16 residues. CDR3 in DNA: TGTGCCAGCAGTATGACCGGGACAGGGGGGAATGAAAAACTGTTTTTT. This encodes CASSMTGTGGNEKLFF.

The chain links TRBV5-1 to TRBJ2-7, with D tentatively TRBD2 (5 bases). Germline loops: CDR1 SGHRS, CDR2 YFSETQ. The CDR3 covers 17 residues. The V and J ends lost 0 bases and 1 base respectively, with 17 bases between them. CDR3 sequence reads: CASSLGHRGSLSYEQYF. Written as DNA, the CDR3 is TGCGCCAGCAGCTTGGGACATCGGGGATCCCTTTCCTACGAGCAGTACTTC.

The CDR3 loop is CSARGWEDLFEQFF. CDR3 nucleotide sequence: TGCAGTGCTAGAGGGTGGGAGGACCTCTTCGAGCAGTTCTTC. This sequence joins TRBV20-1 and TRBJ2-1; weak D call: TRBD2 (6 bases). The V gene's germline CDR1 is DFQATT and CDR2 SNEGSKA (reference sequence). The CDR3 extends over 14 amino acids. The V end lost 1 base, the J end lost 10 bases, and 17 bases lay between the germline ends.

The chain carries TRBV4-3 and TRBJ1-1; D is unclear. Trimming removed 0 bases at V and 4 bases at J, with 18 bases between. Germline V lookup: CDR1 LGHNA, CDR2 YSLEER. The CDR3 sequence is 17 residues long. CDR3 loop: CASSQDVRPQWGTEAFF. CDR3 in DNA: TGCGCCAGCAGCCAAGATGTCAGGCCCCAATGGGGCACTGAAGCTTTCTTT.

V is TRBV18 and J is TRBJ2-5, with D unclear. Germline CDR1 and CDR2: KGHSH and LQKENI. V lost 0 bases to trimming and J lost 5 bases, with 10 bases between them. The CDR3 is made up of 14 amino acids. The CDR3 loop is CASSPPNAGETQYF. The CDR3 DNA is TGTGCCAGCTCACCACCAAATGCCGGGGAGACCCAGTACTTC.

This clonotype was seen a handful of times. The rearrangement links TRBV29-1 to TRBJ2-3, with 9 nucleotides matching TRBD1. This CDR3 spans 13 amino acids. Germline V CDR1 and CDR2: SQVTM, ANQGSEA. The junction had 4 bases not matched to a gene; V was cut back by 5 bases and J by 4 bases. The chain's CDR3 is CSVSWTGADTQYF. Here the CDR3 DNA reads TGCAGCGTTTCTTGGACAGGGGCAGATACGCAGTATTTT.

J is TRBJ1-2 and V is TRBV7-2; D call uncertain. From germline, CDR1 is SGHTA and CDR2 FQGNSA. Trimming removed 0 bases at V and 8 bases at J, with 10 bases between. This CDR3 has 13 amino acids. CDR3 sequence (DNA): TGTGCCAGCAGCTTAGCGACAAGGGAAGGCTACACCTTC. It codes for CASSLATREGYTF.

The chain couples TRBV7-8 to TRBJ1-6; D gene ambiguous. The germline CDR1 and CDR2 sequences are SGHVS and FQNEAQ. The CDR3 has 15 amino acids. Trimming removed 1 base from V and 5 bases from J, with 9 bases in between. The CDR3 protein is CASSLERLHNSPLHF. Here the CDR3 DNA reads TGTGCCAGCAGCTTAGAAAGGCTTCATAATTCACCCCTCCACTTT.